These 21 T cell receptor beta chains originate from one sample sequenced in a study of healthy donors' naive CD4 and CD8 T cells. Starting from around 500 ng of total RNA, TCR libraries were made with linear amplification. TCRdb itself ran the reads through MiXCR, one entry per CDR3 protein. The table includes roughly 200,000 distinct CDR3 sequences, 74% detected once. Sequenced: naive CD4+ and CD8+ T cells sorted from blood, pooled from several donors. These receptors were taken from a pool of human donors in good health; the sample pools cells from several healthy donors.

The chain links TRBV5-1 to TRBJ2-7; tentatively, D is TRBD1 or TRBD2 (5 bases each). Germline V gene lookup returns CDR1 SGHRS and CDR2 YFSETQ. This CDR3 spans 16 amino acids. Trimming took off 0 bases at V and 2 bases at J, with 15 bases between the two ends. CDR3 sequence (DNA): TGCGCCAGCAGCTTGGACGCCGGGACGGGAACCTACGAGCAGTACTTC. It encodes CASSLDAGTGTYEQYF.

This chain joins TRBV28 and TRBJ2-3; possibly TRBD2 for D (6 bases). Per the germline V gene, CDR1 is MDHEN and CDR2 is SYDVKM. The CDR3 spans 14 residues. Trimming left V 7 bases short and J 7 bases short, with 18 bases between. The CDR3 nucleotides read TGTGCCAGCATCCCTGGGGTAGGGAGGAATACGCAGTATTTT. Translation gives CASIPGVGRNTQYF.

This clonotype was seen more than once but under ten times. The gene calls are TRBV29-1 and TRBJ2-7, with a weak D call TRBD1 (6 bases). Germline CDR1 SQVTM, CDR2 ANQGSEA. Trimming removed 8 bases at V and 7 bases at J, with 15 bases between. The CDR3 totals 11 residues. The CDR3 region has the DNA TGCAGCACCGGACAGTTCAATGAGCAGTACTTC. Translating it yields CSTGQFNEQYF.

The genes are TRBV10-3 and TRBJ2-7, with 7 bases matching TRBD2. Germline values: CDR1 ENHRY, CDR2 SYGVKD. V was clipped by 0 bases and J by 6 bases; unmatched bases: 11. The CDR3 totals 16 residues. The CDR3 protein is CAISESFQREKREQYF. The CDR3 DNA reads as TGTGCCATCAGTGAGTCTTTCCAGCGGGAAAAGCGCGAGCAGTACTTC.

V is TRBV30 and J is TRBJ2-7, with D possibly TRBD1 on 5 matching bases. CDR1 and CDR2 (germline): GTSNPN, SVGIG (reference sequence). With 1 base removed from V and 3 bases from J, the gap between germline ends came to 10 bases. The CDR3 runs 13 residues. CDR3 DNA: TGTGCCTGGAGTGAGGACACGAGCTACGAGCAGTACTTC. Residues: CAWSEDTSYEQYF. Supplemented by reference TRBV30 and TRBJ2-7, the full variable domain reads SQTIHQWPATLVQPVGSPLSLECTVEGTSNPNLYWYRQAAGRGLQLLFYSVGIGQISSEVPQNLSASRPQDRQFILSSKKLLLSDSGFYLCAWSEDTSYEQYFGPGTRLTVT.

The V gene is TRBV10-3, the J gene TRBJ2-1; D is tentatively TRBD1 or TRBD2 (5 bases each). The CDR3 contains 13 residues. Per germline, CDR1 ENHRY and CDR2 SYGVKD. The ends were cut back, 4 bases at V and 6 bases at J, with 10 bases in the middle. CDR3: CAISVGTGNEQFF. The CDR3, as DNA: TGTGCCATCAGTGTGGGGACCGGCAATGAGCAGTTCTTC.

A single count supports this clonotype. The J gene is TRBJ2-1, the V gene TRBV29-1; TRBD2 matches at 7 bases. This CDR3 region has 13 residues. V shed 4 bases and J 3 bases; nucleotides not matched to a gene: 3. Germline loops: CDR1 SQVTM, CDR2 ANQGSEA. The DNA for the CDR3 is TGCAGCGTTGTGAGCGGGGACTACAATGAGCAGTTCTTC. Translating gives CSVVSGDYNEQFF.

The chain links TRBV15 to TRBJ2-3, with TRBD1 identical over 10 bases. Germline CDR1 is LNHNV and CDR2 is YYDKDF (reference sequence). The V and J ends lost 2 bases and 2 bases, in that order; junction bases with no gene match: 7. This CDR3 contains 17 residues. CDR3 in DNA: TGTGCCACCAGCAGATCCGGGACAGGGGTTCCCACAGATACGCAGTATTTT. Translated: CATSRSGTGVPTDTQYF.

The J gene is TRBJ1-1, the V gene TRBV5-5, with D unclear. CDR3 length equals 14 residues. V dropped 4 bases and J dropped 2 bases, with 12 bases sitting between them. Germline V gene data show CDR1 as SGHKS and CDR2 as YYEKEE (reference sequence). The CDR3 loop reads CASSLAVGNTEAFF. CDR3 coding DNA: TGTGCCAGCAGCCTGGCGGTAGGAAACACTGAAGCTTTCTTT.

The gene calls are TRBV30 and TRBJ2-6, with D perhaps matching TRBD1 (5 bases). Germline V gives CDR1 GTSNPN, CDR2 SVGIG (reference sequence). The CDR3 is made up of 16 amino acids. Trimming shortened V by 6 bases and J by 4 bases, and 19 bases separated the two germline ends. CDR3 sequence (DNA): TGTGCCTGTGGGGTCTGGGGCTTTGAGGGGGCCAACGTCCTGACTTTC. Its translation is CACGVWGFEGANVLTF.

With regard to this clonotype: An end of the junction does not agree with germline; a read error may underlie this. This chain joins TRBV30 and TRBJ1-1, with a possible D match to TRBD1 (5 bases). The CDR3 covers 14 residues. CDR1 is GTSNPN, CDR2 SVGIG, per germline (reference sequence). The CDR3 coding sequence is TGTGCCTGGAAATTAGCGGCCCCGGACACTGAGGCTTTCTTT. Its protein is CAWKLAAPDTEAFF. Full variable domain (rest looked up from reference TRBV30 and TRBJ1-1): SQTIHQWPATLVQPVGSPLSLECTVEGTSNPNLYWYRQAAGRGLQLLFYSVGIGQISSEVPQNLSASRPQDRQFILSSKKLLLSDSGFYLCAWKLAAPDTEAFFGQGTRLTVV.

CDR3 in DNA: TGTGCCAGCAGTTACTCGCTAGGGACCCAGTACTTC. This encodes CASSYSLGTQYF. J is TRBJ2-5 and V is TRBV6-6; no clear D. This CDR3 has 12 amino acids. V lost 0 bases and J lost 7, with 6 bases in between. Germline CDR1 is MNHNY and CDR2 is SVGAGI (reference sequence).

The V and J genes are TRBV6-2 or TRBV6-3 and TRBJ2-5; the match to TRBD1 covers 7 bases. CDR1 MNHEY and CDR2 SVGEGT come from the germline V gene. The CDR3 contains 13 residues. The ends lost 6 bases at V and 5 bases at J; junction bases unmatched: 6. The CDR3 DNA is TGTGCCAGCAGGGCGACAGGGATGGAGACCCAGTACTTC. Translated: CASRATGMETQYF.

J is TRBJ1-2 and V is TRBV24-1; D unresolved. V was trimmed by 1 base and J by 3 bases, leaving 8 bases between them. CDR1 is KGHDR and CDR2 is SFDVKD in the germline V gene. The CDR3 totals 14 residues. The CDR3 sequence is CATSDLRSDYGYTF. The DNA for the CDR3 is TGTGCCACCAGTGATTTACGATCCGACTATGGCTACACCTTC.

The J gene is TRBJ2-7, the V gene TRBV7-2; the D gene could be TRBD1 or TRBD2 (6 bases each). Germline CDR1 and CDR2: SGHTA and FQGNSA. V was trimmed by 4 bases and J by 7 bases, leaving 11 bases between them. The CDR3 loop spans 12 amino acids. CDR3 residues: CASSWGAGEQYV. The CDR3 region has the DNA TGTGCCAGCAGCTGGGGGGCGGGAGAGCAGTACGTC.

The rearrangement uses TRBV29-1 and TRBJ2-3, with TRBD1 matching 9 bases. Germline V gives CDR1 SQVTM, CDR2 ANQGSEA. The CDR3 spans 15 residues. The J segment lost 4 bases and the V segment lost 7 bases, leaving 12 bases of the junction unmatched. DNA of the CDR3: TGCAGCGCCCCGGGACAGGGCCTAGGAGCAGATACGCAGTATTTT. It yields the protein CSAPGQGLGADTQYF.

Concerning this clonotype itself: One end of the junction is discordant with germline, which a read error may explain. The V call is TRBV19, the J call TRBJ2-7; TRBD1 matches at 10 bases. Germline CDR1 is LNHDA and CDR2 is SQIVND (reference sequence). The CDR3 extends over 13 amino acids. The CDR3 coding sequence is TGTGCCAGTTCCGGGACAGGGGAATACGAGCAGTACTTT. It codes for CASSGTGEYEQYF. The full variable domain, rest sourced from reference TRBV19 and TRBJ2-7, is DGGITQSPKYLFRKEGQNVTLSCEQNLNHDAMYWYRQDPGQGLRLIYYSQIVNDFQKGDIAEGYSVSREKKESFPLTVTSAQKNPTAFYLCASSGTGEYEQYFGPGTRLTVT.

This clonotype was recorded a few times. V usage is TRBV18 and J usage is TRBJ2-1; no firm D call. Germline V gives CDR1 KGHSH, CDR2 LQKENI. V was trimmed by 3 bases and J by 8 bases, leaving 5 bases between them. This CDR3 comprises 11 residues. The CDR3 loop reads CASSPGYEQFF. The CDR3, as DNA: TGTGCCAGCTCACCTGGTTATGAGCAGTTCTTC.

This clonotype has only a few counts. This rearrangement joins TRBV19 to TRBJ1-1, with 7 positions matching TRBD1. There are 14 residues in the CDR3. Germline CDR1 LNHDA, CDR2 SQIVND (reference sequence). Losses at the gene ends were 7 bases for V and 1 base for J; bases not matched to a gene: 6. The CDR3 DNA follows: TGTGCCAGTACCAGACAGGGCTCGAACACTGAAGCTTTCTTT. Its protein is CASTRQGSNTEAFF.

The rearrangement uses TRBV28 and TRBJ1-3; 7 nucleotides agree with TRBD1. Germline trimming cut 10 bases from V and 0 bases from J; bases unmatched to any gene: 12. This CDR3 comprises 16 residues. Germline CDR1 and CDR2: MDHEN and SYDVKM. This chain's CDR3 is CATSPSGTASGNTIYF. The CDR3 DNA reads TGTGCCACCTCACCTTCCGGGACAGCCTCTGGAAACACCATATATTTT. Full variable domain (remainder filled in from reference TRBV28 and TRBJ1-3): DVKVTQSSRYLVKRTGEKVFLECVQDMDHENMFWYRQDPGLGLRLIYFSYDVKMKEKGDIPEGYSVSREKKERFSLILESASTNQTSMYLCATSPSGTASGNTIYFGEGSWLTVV.

The rearrangement uses TRBV19 and TRBJ1-1; 7 positions match TRBD1. Germline values: CDR1 LNHDA, CDR2 SQIVND (reference sequence). V lost 7 bases, J lost 1 base, and 9 bases stayed unmatched. This CDR3 comprises 15 residues. The CDR3 here is CASISYPGGNTEAFF. Here the CDR3 DNA reads TGTGCCAGTATCTCGTACCCAGGGGGGAACACTGAAGCTTTCTTT.